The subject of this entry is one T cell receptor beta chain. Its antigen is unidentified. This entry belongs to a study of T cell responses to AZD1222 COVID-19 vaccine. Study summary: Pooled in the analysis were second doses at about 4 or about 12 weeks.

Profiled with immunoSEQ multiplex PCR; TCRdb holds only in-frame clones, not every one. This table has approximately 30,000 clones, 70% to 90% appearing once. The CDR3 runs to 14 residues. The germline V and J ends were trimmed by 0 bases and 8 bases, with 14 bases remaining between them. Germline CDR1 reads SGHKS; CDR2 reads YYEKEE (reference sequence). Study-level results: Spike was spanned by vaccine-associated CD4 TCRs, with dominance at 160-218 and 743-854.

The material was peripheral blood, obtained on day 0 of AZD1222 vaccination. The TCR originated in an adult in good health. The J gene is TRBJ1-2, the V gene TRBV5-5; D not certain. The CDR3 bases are TGTGCCAGCAGCTTGGAGTTCGGATCGGGGGGCTACACCTTC. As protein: CASSLEFGSGGYTF.